This T cell receptor (beta chain) originates from a study of T cells in localized non-small cell lung cancer. Study-wide points: Of the tissues analyzed, uninvolved adjacent lung showed maximal T cell clonality, greater than tumor.

With regard to this clone: Its cognate antigen is unknown.

Clones were read by immunoSEQ multiplex PCR, and TCRdb kept only the in-frame ones, dropping some. The data hold around 69,000 clones, with 90% observed a single time. Trimming cost V 1 base and J 2 bases, with 12 bases left between them. Germline assignment: CDR1 SEHNR and CDR2 FQNEAQ (reference sequence). The CDR3 contains 15 residues. The TCR sequence derives from a woman aged 40 to 75 with stage I lung adenocarcinoma. This specimen consisted of peripheral blood, obtained before any cancer treatment. The V and J genes are TRBV7-9 and TRBJ2-7, with D maybe TRBD1 (5 bases). The CDR3 is CASSLGQGRAYEQYF. CDR3 coding DNA: TGTGCCAGCAGCTTAGGCCAGGGCAGGGCCTACGAGCAGTACTTC.